The 18 T cell receptor beta chains below were found in one sample sequenced in a study of cytomegalovirus exposure and HLA in healthy donors. PCR amplification relied on 60 Vbeta primers (plus 13 Jbeta primers). Using immunoSEQ multiplex PCR, the repertoire was profiled, and TCRdb retains in-frame clones only, with some absent. This table holds about 130,000 clones, approximately 78% found once. Sequencing was carried out using PBMCs. All receptors derive from a human donor in good health.

This CDR3 is CASSFMSSGRIGFSEQYF. The CDR3 region has the DNA TGTGCCAGCAGTTTTATGTCTAGCGGGAGGATCGGATTTAGCGAGCAGTACTTC. This sequence joins TRBV28 and TRBJ2-7; 11 bases agree with TRBD2. Germline-derived CDR1 and CDR2 are MDHEN and SYDVKM. The CDR3 sequence is 18 residues long. V gave up 3 bases and J gave up 6 bases; unmatched junction bases: 16.

This clone was detected only a few times. The gene calls are TRBV6-6 and TRBJ2-7, with D maybe TRBD2 (5 bases). With 11 bases removed from V and 2 bases from J, the gap between germline ends came to 13 bases. There are 12 residues in the CDR3. Per germline, CDR1 MNHNY and CDR2 SVGAGI (reference sequence). The CDR3 nucleotides are TGTGCCTCCCACGGGGAGACCTACGAGCAGTACTTC. Translating gives CASHGETYEQYF.

This clone was seen once. J is TRBJ2-3 and V is TRBV14; D perhaps matches TRBD2 (6 bases). This CDR3 has 19 amino acids. The V end was cut by 0 bases, the J end by 6 bases, with 25 bases between. The V gene's germline CDR1 is SGHDN and CDR2 FVKESK. The CDR3 here is CASSQELIGIPPGDDTQYF. CDR3 bases: TGTGCCAGCAGCCAAGAGTTGATAGGGATACCCCCGGGGGATGATACGCAGTATTTT.

This clone was seen a few times. CDR3 in amino acids: CASSQDPGTYEQYF. The CDR3 DNA is TGCGCCAGCAGCCAAGATCCGGGGACCTACGAGCAGTACTTC. This chain joins TRBV4-3 and TRBJ2-7; D may be TRBD2 (5 bases). Germline assignment: CDR1 LGHNA and CDR2 YSLEER. V was shortened by 0 bases and J by 2 bases, with 8 bases between the two germline ends. The CDR3 sequence is 14 residues long.

This clone showed up just once. The rearrangement uses TRBV21-1 and TRBJ2-5; the table's D call, TRBD2, was not checked against the DNA. TRBV21-1 is an annotated pseudogene. The CDR3 has 19 amino acids. The DNA for the CDR3 is TGTGCCAGCAGCAAACCCCGGACTAGCGGGAGTCCAGGGGACGAGACCCAGTACTTC. It codes for CASSKPRTSGSPGDETQYF.

The chain carries TRBV27 and TRBJ2-5, with TRBD2 as a possible D gene (5 bases). Per germline, CDR1 MNHEY and CDR2 SMNVEV (reference sequence). The CDR3 is 13 amino acids. Trimming pared 3 bases from V and 1 base from J, leaving 6 bases between. The CDR3 here is CASSFGVQETQYF. The DNA for the CDR3 is TGTGCCAGCAGTTTCGGGGTCCAAGAGACCCAGTACTTC.

This chain links TRBV4-2 with TRBJ2-3, with D perhaps matching TRBD2 (7 bases). V was clipped by 1 base and J by 4 bases, with 21 bases between them. There are 18 residues in the CDR3. Germline values: CDR1 LGHNA, CDR2 YNFKEQ. CDR3 sequence: CASSQVQGRGGGADTQYF. DNA of the CDR3: TGTGCCAGCAGCCAAGTTCAAGGGAGGGGCGGGGGCGCAGATACGCAGTATTTT.

The chain is built from TRBV4-1 and TRBJ2-3, with 9 bases fitting TRBD2. The CDR3 is made up of 18 amino acids. Germline values: CDR1 MGHRA, CDR2 YSYEKL. Trimming at V came to 0 bases and at J to 5 bases, leaving 12 bases not matched to a gene. This chain's CDR3 is CASSQDPSGGGAVDTQYF. The CDR3 DNA sequence: TGCGCCAGCAGCCAAGATCCCTCGGGCGGGGGGGCTGTAGATACGCAGTATTTT.

This sequence joins TRBV9 and TRBJ1-1; TRBD1 matches 7 bases. The germline V gene encodes CDR1 SGDLS and CDR2 YYNGEE. The CDR3 contains 14 residues. Trimming removed 0 bases from V and 4 bases from J; junction bases left unmatched: 3. The CDR3 is CASSVGGGGTEAFF. Here the CDR3 DNA reads TGTGCCAGCAGCGTAGGAGGGGGCGGCACTGAAGCTTTCTTT. The full variable domain, completed using reference TRBV9 and TRBJ1-1, is DSGVTQTPKHLITATGQRVTLRCSPRSGDLSVYWYQQSLDQGLQFLIQYYNGEERAKGNILERFSAQQFPDLHSELNLSSLELGDSALYFCASSVGGGGTEAFFGQGTRLTVV.

V is TRBV27 and J is TRBJ2-3, with D possibly TRBD2 on 5 matching bases. Germline V gene sequence: CDR1 MNHEY, CDR2 SMNVEV (reference sequence). V lost 3 bases and J 8 bases, leaving 21 bases between the germline ends. CDR3 length equals 16 residues. CDR3 region: CASSFNGIRSHSTQYF. The CDR3 DNA follows: TGTGCCAGCAGTTTCAACGGGATTCGGAGTCACAGTACGCAGTATTTT.

The V call is TRBV28, the J call TRBJ2-7; 8 nucleotides match TRBD1. V dropped 5 bases and J dropped 5; count of bases not matched to a gene: 17. Germline lookup yields CDR1 MDHEN and CDR2 SYDVKM. The CDR3 runs to 17 residues. The CDR3 loop reads CASSPRGRDRGGHEQYF. CDR3 in DNA: TGTGCCAGCAGTCCTAGGGGACGCGACAGGGGAGGCCACGAGCAGTACTTC.

J is TRBJ1-3 and V is TRBV10-3; a weak D match, TRBD1 (5 bases). This CDR3 spans 13 amino acids. Germline V CDR1 and CDR2: ENHRY, SYGVKD. Trimming shortened V by 6 bases and J by 4 bases, and 10 bases separated the two germline ends. CDR3: CAIRGGAGNTIYF. The DNA for the CDR3 is TGTGCCATCAGAGGCGGGGCGGGAAACACCATATATTTT.

V gene TRBV9 combines with J gene TRBJ2-2; 14 positions agree with TRBD2. This CDR3 region has 18 residues. CDR1 is SGDLS, CDR2 YYNGEE, per germline. With V trimmed by 0 bases and J by 4 bases, 5 bases remained unmatched. The DNA for the CDR3 is TGTGCCAGCAGCGTAGGGAGACTAGCGGGAGGGGGCACCGGGGAGCTGTTTTTT. Translation: CASSVGRLAGGGTGELFF.

There are a few counts of this clone. The chain recombines TRBV2 with TRBJ2-6; 9 positions agree with TRBD1. The CDR3 extends over 16 amino acids. V was clipped by 7 bases and J by 0 bases; unmatched bases: 4. Germline CDR1 SNHLY, CDR2 FYNNEI. The CDR3 nucleotides read TGTGCCAGCACTGGACAGGGGAACTCTGGGGCCAACGTCCTGACTTTC. Its protein is CASTGQGNSGANVLTF.

The V gene is TRBV5-4, the J gene TRBJ1-6; weak D call: TRBD1 (6 bases). CDR1 SGHNT and CDR2 YYREEE come from the germline V gene (reference sequence). Deletions cut 4 bases from V and 14 bases from J, with 13 bases between. This CDR3 region has 12 residues. CDR3 sequence: CASSARGTTLHF. In nucleotides, the CDR3 is TGTGCCAGCAGCGCCAGGGGCACGACCCTCCACTTT.

V is TRBV7-8 and J is TRBJ1-6; D gene unclear. Germline lookup yields CDR1 SGHVS and CDR2 FQNEAQ. V gave up 5 bases and J gave up 3 bases, with 8 bases separating them. The CDR3 runs to 14 residues. The CDR3 nucleotides read TGTGCCAGCAGCCAATCCAGCTATAATTCACCCCTCCACTTT. Protein sequence: CASSQSSYNSPLHF.

The chain carries TRBV7-3 and TRBJ2-2; D is possibly TRBD2 (7 bases). The germline CDR1 and CDR2 sequences are SGHTA and FQGTGA. This CDR3 spans 16 amino acids. V lost 5 bases to trimming and J lost 6 bases, with 19 bases between them. The CDR3 DNA reads as TGTGCCAGCAGCGGAACGGGGGGCCTGATACCCGGGGAGCTGTTTTTT. This gives the protein CASSGTGGLIPGELFF.

This chain connects TRBV19 to TRBJ1-4; D possibly corresponds to TRBD1 (6 bases). The CDR3 runs to 14 residues. Looked up from germline, CDR1 is LNHDA and CDR2 is SQIVND (reference sequence). The ends were cut back, 3 bases at V and 8 bases at J, with 13 bases in the middle. The CDR3 is CASSISDSREKLFF. The CDR3, as DNA: TGTGCCAGTAGTATTTCGGACAGCCGGGAAAAACTGTTTTTT.